This TCR beta chain was sequenced in a study of T-cell memory formation after mild COVID-19. V lost 3 bases and J 5 bases, leaving 14 bases between the germline ends. Germline V gene lookup returns CDR1 DFQATT and CDR2 SNEGSKA (reference sequence). The CDR3 sequence is 13 residues long. Study-level results: Researchers report contracting CD4+ clones mostly in CM and EM, with CD8+ clones in EMRA.

Concerning this clonotype: Its antigen is still unknown.

TCRdb redid the calling of the 5' RACE reads with MiXCR, one entry per CDR3 protein. The sample holds around 310,000 distinct CDR3 sequences, approximately 15% seen once. The V and J genes are TRBV20-1 and TRBJ2-7; a possible D gene is TRBD2 (6 bases). The sequencing sample was made of PBMCs or a T cell subset sorted from them (not recorded which). The receptor was isolated from a man younger than 35 who had mild COVID-19 (a few samples of this study predate the infection). Cell type and time point are not known. CDR3 nucleotide sequence: TGCAGTGCTAGGGGGGTGCGGGACCACGAGCAGTACTTC. As protein: CSARGVRDHEQYF.